Here is one TCR beta chain with its context. Its antigen is as yet unknown. V lost 4 bases to trimming and J lost 2 bases, with 6 bases between them. CDR3 length equals 13 residues. The germline gives CDR1 MNHEY, CDR2 SMNVEV (reference sequence). This sample is part of a study of cytomegalovirus exposure and HLA in healthy donors. Study overall: Assignment to the Caucasian-associated ancestry cluster applied to more than 75% of the approximately 400 genotyped donors.

Amplification used 60 Vbeta primers and 13 Jbeta primers. The repertoire was sequenced with immunoSEQ multiplex PCR; TCRdb's copy has only in-frame clones and lacks some. The sample has fewer than 200,000 clones; approximately 81% are singletons. General study points: When presence/absence was analysed, sequencing depth was taken to be roughly uniform across donors. Excluded: some indistinguishable V segments such as TRBV6-2 and TRBV6-3.

The chain carries TRBV27 and TRBJ1-5, with D possibly being TRBD1 (5 bases). The TCR was taken from a female donor in good health and CMV-seronegative. Sequencing was carried out using PBMCs. The CDR3 region is CASSWGGNQPQHF. The CDR3 DNA follows: TGTGCCAGCAGTTGGGGGGGCAATCAGCCCCAGCATTTT.